This T cell receptor beta chain was sequenced for a study of blood T cell repertoires in COVID-19. This CDR3 is built from 16 residues. Germline loops: CDR1 KGHSH, CDR2 LQKENI. Trimming cost V 0 bases and J 2 bases; bases outside gene matches: 1. Clones were sequenced by immunoSEQ multiplex PCR, and TCRdb holds only the in-frame ones, with some missing. Of fewer than 200,000 clones in the sample, almost 85% are singletons; the top ten hold roughly 8%. The sample holds one count of this clone. This chain joins TRBV18 and TRBJ2-3; 11 bases are shared with TRBD1. This clonotype was obtained from a man aged 35-49 years who had recovered from COVID-19. The sequencing sample was made of peripheral blood. The CDR3 DNA sequence: TGTGCCAGCTCACCACCGGGACAGGGGGTCACAGATACGCAGTATTTT. This sequence encodes CASSPPGQGVTDTQYF.